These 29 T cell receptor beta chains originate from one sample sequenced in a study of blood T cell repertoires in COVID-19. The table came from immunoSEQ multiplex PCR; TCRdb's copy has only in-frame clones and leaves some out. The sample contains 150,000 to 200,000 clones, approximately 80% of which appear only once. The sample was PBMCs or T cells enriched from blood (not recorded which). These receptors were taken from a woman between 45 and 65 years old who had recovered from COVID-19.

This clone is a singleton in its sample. As DNA, the CDR3 is TGTGCCAGCAGCCCAGCGGGGACTAGCACCGGGGAGCTGTTTTTT. Amino acid sequence: CASSPAGTSTGELFF. The V and J genes are TRBV7-2 and TRBJ2-2; 8 bases match TRBD2. CDR3 length: 15 residues. From germline, CDR1 is SGHTA and CDR2 FQGNSA. Trimming removed 5 bases from V and 4 bases from J; junction bases left unmatched: 6.

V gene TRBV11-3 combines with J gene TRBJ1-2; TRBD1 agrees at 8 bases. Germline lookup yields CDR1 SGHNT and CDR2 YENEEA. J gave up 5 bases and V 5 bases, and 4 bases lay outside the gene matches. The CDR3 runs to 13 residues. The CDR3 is CASSLTGGYGYTF. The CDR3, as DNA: TGTGCCAGCAGCCTAACAGGGGGATATGGCTACACCTTC. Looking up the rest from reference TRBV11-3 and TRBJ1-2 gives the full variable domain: EAGVVQSPRYKIIEKKQPVAFWCNPISGHNTLYWYLQNLGQGPELLIRYENEEAVDDSQLPKDRFSAERLKGVDSTLKIQPAELGDSAVYLCASSLTGGYGYTFGSGTRLTVV.

CDR3 amino acids: CASSGGLAGVVLAETQYF. The CDR3 DNA follows: TGCGCCAGCAGCGGTGGACTAGCGGGAGTCGTATTAGCAGAGACCCAGTACTTC. This chain connects TRBV5-1 to TRBJ2-5; 13 bases align to TRBD2. The CDR3 runs to 18 residues. Germline lookup yields CDR1 SGHRS and CDR2 YFSETQ. V was clipped by 4 bases and J by 4 bases; unmatched bases: 13.

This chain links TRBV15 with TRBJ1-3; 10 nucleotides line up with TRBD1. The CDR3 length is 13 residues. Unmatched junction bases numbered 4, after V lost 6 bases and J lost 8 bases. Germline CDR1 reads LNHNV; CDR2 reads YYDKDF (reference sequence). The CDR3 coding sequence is TGTGCCACCAGGGGACAGGGGAGGGACACCATATATTTT. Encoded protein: CATRGQGRDTIYF.

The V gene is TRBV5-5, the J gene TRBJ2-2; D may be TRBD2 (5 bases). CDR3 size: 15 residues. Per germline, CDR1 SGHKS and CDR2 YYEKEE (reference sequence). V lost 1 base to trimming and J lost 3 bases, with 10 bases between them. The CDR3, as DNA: TGTGCCAGCAGCTTGTTGGACTCCTACACCGGGGAGCTGTTTTTT. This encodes CASSLLDSYTGELFF.

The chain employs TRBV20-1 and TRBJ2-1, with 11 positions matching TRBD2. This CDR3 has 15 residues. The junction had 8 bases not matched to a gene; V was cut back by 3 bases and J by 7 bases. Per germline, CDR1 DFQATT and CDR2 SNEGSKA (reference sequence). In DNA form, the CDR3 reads TGCAGTGCTAGTATAGCGGGGGGGCATATGAATGAGCAGTTCTTC. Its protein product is CSASIAGGHMNEQFF.

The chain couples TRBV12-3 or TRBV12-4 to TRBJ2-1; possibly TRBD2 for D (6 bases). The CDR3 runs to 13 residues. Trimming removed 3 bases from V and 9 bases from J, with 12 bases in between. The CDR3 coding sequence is TGTGCCAGCAGTTTCGGGCGGAGGGGTGAGCAGTTCTTC. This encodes CASSFGRRGEQFF.

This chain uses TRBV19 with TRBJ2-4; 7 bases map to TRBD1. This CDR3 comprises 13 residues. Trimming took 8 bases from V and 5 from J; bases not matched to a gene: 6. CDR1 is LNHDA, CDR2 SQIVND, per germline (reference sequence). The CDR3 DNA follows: TGTGCCAGTGGCCGGGACAGAGAAAACATTCAGTACTTC. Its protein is CASGRDRENIQYF.

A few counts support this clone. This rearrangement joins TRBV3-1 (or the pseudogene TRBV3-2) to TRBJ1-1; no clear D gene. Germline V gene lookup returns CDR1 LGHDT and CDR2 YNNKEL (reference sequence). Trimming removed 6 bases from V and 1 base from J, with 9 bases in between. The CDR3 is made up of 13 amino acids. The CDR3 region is CASRGVQNTEAFF. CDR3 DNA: TGTGCCAGCAGGGGCGTCCAGAACACTGAAGCTTTCTTT.

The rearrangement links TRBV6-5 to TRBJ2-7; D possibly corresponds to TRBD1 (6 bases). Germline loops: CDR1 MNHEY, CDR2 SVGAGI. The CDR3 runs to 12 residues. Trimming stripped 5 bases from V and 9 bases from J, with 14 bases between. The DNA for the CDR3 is TGTGCCAGCAGTCCCAGGGGTGGCTGGCAGTACTTC. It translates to CASSPRGGWQYF.

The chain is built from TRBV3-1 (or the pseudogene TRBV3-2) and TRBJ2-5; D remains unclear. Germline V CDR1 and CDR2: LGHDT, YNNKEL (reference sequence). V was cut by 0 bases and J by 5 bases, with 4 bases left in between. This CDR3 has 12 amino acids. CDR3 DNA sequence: TGTGCCAGCAGCCAAGACCTGGAGACCCAGTACTTC. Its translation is CASSQDLETQYF.

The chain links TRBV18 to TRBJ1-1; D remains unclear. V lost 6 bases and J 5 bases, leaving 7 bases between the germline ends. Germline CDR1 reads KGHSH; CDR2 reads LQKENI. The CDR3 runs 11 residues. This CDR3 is CASSWETEAFF. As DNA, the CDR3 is TGTGCCAGCTCTTGGGAGACTGAAGCTTTCTTT.

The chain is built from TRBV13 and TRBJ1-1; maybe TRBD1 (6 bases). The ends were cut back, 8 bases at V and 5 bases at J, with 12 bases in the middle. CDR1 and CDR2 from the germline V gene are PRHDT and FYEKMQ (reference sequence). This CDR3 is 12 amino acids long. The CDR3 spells CASEIRGTEAFF. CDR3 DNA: TGTGCCAGCGAGATCAGGGGAACTGAAGCTTTCTTT.

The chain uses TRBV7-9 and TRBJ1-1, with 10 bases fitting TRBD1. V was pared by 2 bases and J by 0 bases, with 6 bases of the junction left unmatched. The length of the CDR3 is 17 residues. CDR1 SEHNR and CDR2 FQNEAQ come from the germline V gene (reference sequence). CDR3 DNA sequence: TGTGCCAGCAGCTTAAGACAGGGGGCTTCAATGAACACTGAAGCTTTCTTT. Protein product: CASSLRQGASMNTEAFF. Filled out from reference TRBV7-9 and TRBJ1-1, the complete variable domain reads DTGVSQNPRHKITKRGQNVTFRCDPISEHNRLYWYRQTLGQGPEFLTYFQNEAQLEKSRLLSDRFSAERPKGSFSTLEIQRTEQGDSAMYLCASSLRQGASMNTEAFFGQGTRLTVV.

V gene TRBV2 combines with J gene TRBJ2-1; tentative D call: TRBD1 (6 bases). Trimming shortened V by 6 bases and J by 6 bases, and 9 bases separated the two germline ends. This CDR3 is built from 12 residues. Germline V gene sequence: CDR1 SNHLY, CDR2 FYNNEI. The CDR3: CASSSTGNEQFF. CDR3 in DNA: TGTGCCAGCAGCTCGACAGGCAATGAGCAGTTCTTC.

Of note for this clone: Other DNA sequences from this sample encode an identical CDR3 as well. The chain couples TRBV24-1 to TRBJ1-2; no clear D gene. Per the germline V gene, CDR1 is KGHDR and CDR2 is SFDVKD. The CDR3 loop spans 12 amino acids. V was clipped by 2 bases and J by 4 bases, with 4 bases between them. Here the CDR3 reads CATSDSGYGYTF. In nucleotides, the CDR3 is TGTGCCACCAGTGATTCGGGCTATGGCTACACCTTC.

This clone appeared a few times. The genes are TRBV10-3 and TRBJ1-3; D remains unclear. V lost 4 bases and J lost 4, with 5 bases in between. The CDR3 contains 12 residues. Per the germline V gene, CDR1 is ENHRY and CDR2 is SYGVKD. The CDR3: CAISARGNTIYF. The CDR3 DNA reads TGTGCCATCAGTGCCAGGGGAAACACCATATATTTT.

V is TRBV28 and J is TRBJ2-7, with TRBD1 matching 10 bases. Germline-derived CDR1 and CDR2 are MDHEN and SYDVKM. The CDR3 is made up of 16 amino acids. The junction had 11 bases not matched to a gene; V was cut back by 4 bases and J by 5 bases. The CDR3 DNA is TGTGCCAGCAGTTCAGGGGCAATAGGACAGGGGGACGAGCAGTACTTC. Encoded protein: CASSSGAIGQGDEQYF. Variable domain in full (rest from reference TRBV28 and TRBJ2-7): DVKVTQSSRYLVKRTGEKVFLECVQDMDHENMFWYRQDPGLGLRLIYFSYDVKMKEKGDIPEGYSVSREKKERFSLILESASTNQTSMYLCASSSGAIGQGDEQYFGPGTRLTVT.

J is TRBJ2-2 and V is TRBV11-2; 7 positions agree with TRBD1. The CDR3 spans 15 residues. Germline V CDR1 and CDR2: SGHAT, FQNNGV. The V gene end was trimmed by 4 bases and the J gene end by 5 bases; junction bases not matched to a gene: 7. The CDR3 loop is CASSSWDSRTGELFF. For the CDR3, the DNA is TGTGCCAGCAGCTCGTGGGACAGTCGGACCGGGGAGCTGTTTTTT. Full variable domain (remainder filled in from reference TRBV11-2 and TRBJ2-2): EAGVAQSPRYKIIEKRQSVAFWCNPISGHATLYWYQQILGQGPKLLIQFQNNGVVDDSQLPKDRFSAERLKGVDSTLKIQPAKLEDSAVYLCASSSWDSRTGELFFGEGSRLTVL.

The CDR3 sequence: CASSMRTRVGTGELFF. The CDR3 region has the DNA TGTGCCAGTAGTATGAGGACTAGGGTAGGGACCGGGGAGCTGTTTTTT. This rearrangement joins TRBV19 to TRBJ2-2, with 7 bases lining up with TRBD2. The germline gives CDR1 LNHDA, CDR2 SQIVND (reference sequence). V shed 3 bases, J shed 5 bases, and the junction held 9 bases outside the gene matches. This CDR3 comprises 16 residues.

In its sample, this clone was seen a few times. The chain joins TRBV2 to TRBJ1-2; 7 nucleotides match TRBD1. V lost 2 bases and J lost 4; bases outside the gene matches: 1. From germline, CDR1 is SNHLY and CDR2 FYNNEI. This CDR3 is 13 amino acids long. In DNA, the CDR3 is TGTGCCAGCAGTGAAACAGGGGCCTATGGCTACACCTTC. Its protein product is CASSETGAYGYTF. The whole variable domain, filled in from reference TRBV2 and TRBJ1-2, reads EPEVTQTPSHQVTQMGQEVILRCVPISNHLYFYWYRQILGQKVEFLVSFYNNEISEKSEIFDDQFSVERPDGSNFTLKIRSTKLEDSAMYFCASSETGAYGYTFGSGTRLTVV.

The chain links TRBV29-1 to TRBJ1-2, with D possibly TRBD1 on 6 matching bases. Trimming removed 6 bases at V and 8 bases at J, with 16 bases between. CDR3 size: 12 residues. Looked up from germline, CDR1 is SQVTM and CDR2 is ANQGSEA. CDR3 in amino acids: CSVVQGPWGYTF. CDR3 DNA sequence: TGCAGCGTCGTACAGGGTCCCTGGGGCTACACCTTC.

Here the CDR3 DNA reads TGTGCCAGCAGTTTTTCCGGTAACTATGGCTACACCTTC. It codes for CASSFSGNYGYTF. The J gene is TRBJ1-2, the V gene TRBV27; D is unresolved. The germline gives CDR1 MNHEY, CDR2 SMNVEV (reference sequence). This CDR3 spans 13 amino acids. Deletions cut 3 bases from V and 1 base from J, with 6 bases between.

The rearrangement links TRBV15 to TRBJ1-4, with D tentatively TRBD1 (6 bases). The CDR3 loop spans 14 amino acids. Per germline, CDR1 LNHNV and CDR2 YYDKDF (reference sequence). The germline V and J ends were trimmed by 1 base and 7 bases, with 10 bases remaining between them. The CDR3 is CATSRGSQGEKLFF. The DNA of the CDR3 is TGTGCCACCAGCAGAGGTTCACAGGGTGAAAAACTGTTTTTT.

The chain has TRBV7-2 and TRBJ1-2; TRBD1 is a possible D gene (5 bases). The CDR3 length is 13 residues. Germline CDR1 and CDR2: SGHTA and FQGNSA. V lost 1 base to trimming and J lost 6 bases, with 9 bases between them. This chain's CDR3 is CASSLDGGDGYTF. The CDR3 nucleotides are TGTGCCAGCAGCTTAGACGGGGGGGATGGCTACACCTTC.

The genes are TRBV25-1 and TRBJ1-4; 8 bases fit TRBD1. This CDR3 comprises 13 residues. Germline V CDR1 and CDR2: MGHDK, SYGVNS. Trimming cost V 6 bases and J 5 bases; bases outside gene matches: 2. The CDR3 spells CASSAGGNEKLFF. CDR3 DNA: TGTGCCAGCAGCGCAGGGGGCAATGAAAAACTGTTTTTT.

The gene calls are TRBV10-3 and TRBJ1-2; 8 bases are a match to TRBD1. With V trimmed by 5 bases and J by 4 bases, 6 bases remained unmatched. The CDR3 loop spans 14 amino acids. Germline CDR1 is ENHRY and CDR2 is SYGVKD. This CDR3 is CAISPGQATYGYTF. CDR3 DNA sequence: TGTGCCATCAGTCCGGGACAGGCGACCTATGGCTACACCTTC.

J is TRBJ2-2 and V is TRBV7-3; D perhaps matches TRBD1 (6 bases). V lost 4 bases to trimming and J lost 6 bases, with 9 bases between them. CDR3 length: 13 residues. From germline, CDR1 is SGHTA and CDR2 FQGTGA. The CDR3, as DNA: TGTGCCAGCAGCTCACCAGGGGCCGGGGAGCTGTTTTTT. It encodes CASSSPGAGELFF.

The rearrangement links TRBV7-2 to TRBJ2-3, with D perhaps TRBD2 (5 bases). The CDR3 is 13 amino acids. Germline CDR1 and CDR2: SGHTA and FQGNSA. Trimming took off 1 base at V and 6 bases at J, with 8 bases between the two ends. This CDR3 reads CASSLGRGDTQYF. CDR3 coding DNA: TGTGCCAGCAGCTTAGGGCGAGGGGATACGCAGTATTTT.